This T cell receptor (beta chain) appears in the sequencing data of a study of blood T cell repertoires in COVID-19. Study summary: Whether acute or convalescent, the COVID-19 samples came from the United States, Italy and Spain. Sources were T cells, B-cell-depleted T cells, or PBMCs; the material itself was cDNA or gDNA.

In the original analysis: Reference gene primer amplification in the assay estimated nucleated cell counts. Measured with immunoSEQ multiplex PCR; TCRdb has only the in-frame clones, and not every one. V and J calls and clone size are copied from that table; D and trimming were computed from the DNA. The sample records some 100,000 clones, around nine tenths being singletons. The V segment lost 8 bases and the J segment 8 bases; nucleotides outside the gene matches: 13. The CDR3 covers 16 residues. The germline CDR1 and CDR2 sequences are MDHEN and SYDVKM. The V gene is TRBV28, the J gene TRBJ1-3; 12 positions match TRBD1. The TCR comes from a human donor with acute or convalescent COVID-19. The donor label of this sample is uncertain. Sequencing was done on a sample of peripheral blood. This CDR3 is CASRDRGLWGRDTIYF. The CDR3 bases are TGTGCCAGCCGGGACAGGGGGCTTTGGGGTAGGGACACCATATATTTT.